One sample yielded the 21 T cell receptor beta chains listed below, sequenced in a study of early T cells in non-severe SARS-CoV-2 infection. MiXCR was run by TCRdb on the 5' RACE reads, yielding one entry per CDR3 protein. The sample yields 69,000 or so distinct CDR3 sequences, under 9.5% seen once. The sequenced sample consisted of whole blood. The receptors shown here come from an adult who was a healthcare worker with PCR-confirmed SARS-CoV-2 infection or an uninfected control (not recorded which).

The J gene is TRBJ1-1, the V gene TRBV5-1; TRBD1 aligns across 7 bases. Trimming cost V 0 bases and J 6 bases; bases outside gene matches: 11. From germline, CDR1 is SGHRS and CDR2 YFSETQ. The CDR3 totals 16 residues. For the CDR3, the DNA is TGCGCCAGCAGCTTGGAGGGCAGGGGGATCCCAGCTGAAGCTTTCTTT. It codes for CASSLEGRGIPAEAFF.

The V gene is TRBV6-1, the J gene TRBJ1-5; D is perhaps TRBD1 (6 bases). Trimming took 6 bases from V and 4 from J, leaving 10 bases between them. CDR3 size: 13 residues. CDR1 and CDR2 (germline): MNHNS, SASEGT. CDR3 coding DNA: TGTGCCAGCAGCGGACAGCGTAATCAGCCCCAGCATTTT. Protein: CASSGQRNQPQHF.

This clonotype occurred a few times. The chain employs TRBV10-3 and TRBJ2-1; TRBD1 or TRBD2 may be the D gene (7 bases each). CDR3 length: 13 amino acids. The ends were cut back, 10 bases at V and 7 bases at J, with 17 bases in the middle. The germline gives CDR1 ENHRY, CDR2 SYGVKD. The CDR3 reads CATRGGAVNEQFF. The CDR3 bases are TGTGCCACCAGGGGGGGCGCGGTAAATGAGCAGTTCTTC.

The chain is built from TRBV7-9 and TRBJ2-3, with 7 bases identical to TRBD2. Germline V gene data show CDR1 as SEHNR and CDR2 as FQNEAQ (reference sequence). With 6 bases clipped from V and 0 bases from J, the junction kept 12 bases outside the gene matches. The CDR3 is 17 amino acids. In DNA form, the CDR3 reads TGTGCCAGCAGTTTCCCTACTAGCGTCACTAGCACAGATACGCAGTATTTT. This codes for CASSFPTSVTSTDTQYF.

This clonotype showed up just a few times. V usage is TRBV6-1 and J usage is TRBJ2-7; D ambiguous. The CDR3 consists of 12 residues. V lost 7 bases, J lost 2 bases, and 9 bases lay in between. Germline CDR1 MNHNS, CDR2 SASEGT. The CDR3 protein is CASITETYEQYF. CDR3 bases: TGTGCCAGCATTACAGAAACCTACGAGCAGTACTTC.

This clonotype was seen repeatedly, ten times or more. The rearrangement joins TRBV24-1 to TRBJ2-3; 11 bases match TRBD2. The V gene's germline CDR1 is KGHDR and CDR2 SFDVKD. The trim removed 5 bases at V and 0 bases at J, leaving 6 bases unmatched. The CDR3 loop spans 17 amino acids. CDR3 in DNA: TGTGCCACCAGTGCGAAGACTAGCGGGACTAGCACAGATACGCAGTATTTT. It is translated as CATSAKTSGTSTDTQYF.

This clonotype was counted a single time. The rearrangement joins TRBV29-1 to TRBJ2-3; TRBD1 is a possible D gene (6 bases). Germline V CDR1 and CDR2: SQVTM, ANQGSEA. The CDR3 loop spans 14 amino acids. Trimming left V 2 bases short and J 5 bases short, with 14 bases between. CDR3 in amino acids: CSVEPNSGVDTQYF. Here the CDR3 DNA reads TGCAGCGTTGAACCAAATTCAGGGGTAGATACGCAGTATTTT.

The rearrangement uses TRBV20-1 and TRBJ2-5, with a tentative D call TRBD2 (5 bases). The V gene lost 4 bases and the J gene lost 5 bases, with 14 bases spanning the gap. Germline CDR1 DFQATT, CDR2 SNEGSKA (reference sequence). The CDR3 has 13 amino acids. This CDR3 is CSAKAEAPETQYF. CDR3 in DNA: TGCAGTGCTAAGGCGGAGGCCCCGGAGACCCAGTACTTC.

A few counts support this clonotype. The J gene is TRBJ2-1, the V gene TRBV20-1, with 10 bases fitting TRBD2. CDR1 is DFQATT and CDR2 is SNEGSKA in the germline V gene (reference sequence). This CDR3 spans 13 amino acids. The ends lost 4 bases at V and 6 bases at J; junction bases unmatched: 3. The CDR3 DNA follows: TGCAGTGCTACGAGCGGGGGGGCCAATGAGCAGTTCTTC. It translates to CSATSGGANEQFF.

This clonotype came up a few times. The chain couples TRBV7-2 to TRBJ2-4, with TRBD2 as a possible D gene (6 bases). Deletions cut 0 bases from V and 5 bases from J, with 11 bases between. The CDR3 sequence is 15 residues long. Per germline, CDR1 SGHTA and CDR2 FQGNSA. The CDR3 DNA reads TGTGCCAGCAGCTTAGCCAGGGACTTCCAAAACATTCAGTACTTC. As protein: CASSLARDFQNIQYF.

Ten or more counts support this clonotype. The rearrangement joins TRBV6-1 to TRBJ2-5; 9 bases fit TRBD1. The CDR3 sequence is 13 residues long. V dropped 6 bases and J dropped 3; count of bases not matched to a gene: 2. CDR1 is MNHNS, CDR2 SASEGT, per germline. CDR3 residues: CASRGQGKETQYF. The CDR3 nucleotides are TGTGCCAGCAGGGGACAGGGAAAAGAGACCCAGTACTTC.

V gene TRBV10-1 combines with J gene TRBJ2-5; 9 nucleotides align to TRBD2. CDR1 is WNHNN, CDR2 SYGVQD, per germline (reference sequence). Germline trimming cut 2 bases from V and 2 bases from J; bases unmatched to any gene: 3. The CDR3 is made up of 15 amino acids. DNA for the CDR3: TGCGCCAGCAGTGAGCGAGCGGGAGGACAAGAGACCCAGTACTTC. Encoded protein: CASSERAGGQETQYF.

This clonotype was counted between two and nine times. An end of the junction does not agree with germline; a read error may underlie this. V and J are TRBV28 and TRBJ1-6; D is unclear. CDR3 size: 14 residues. The germline V gene encodes CDR1 MDHEN and CDR2 SYDVKM. Here the CDR3 reads CASSLSGLESPLHF. In DNA form, the CDR3 reads TGTGCCAGCAGTTTATCAGGCCTGGAGTCACCCCTCCATTTT.

The chain links TRBV6-1 to TRBJ2-1; TRBD2 aligns across 7 bases. The CDR3 has 14 residues. V shed 5 bases, J shed 5 bases, and the junction held 6 bases outside the gene matches. Germline assignment: CDR1 MNHNS and CDR2 SASEGT. This CDR3 reads CASSSSGQHNEQFF. CDR3 in DNA: TGTGCCAGCAGTTCTAGCGGACAACACAATGAGCAGTTCTTC.

The chain carries TRBV7-2 and TRBJ2-7; TRBD1 matches 7 bases. J was trimmed by 6 bases and V by 5 bases; bases with no gene match: 4. The germline V gene has CDR1 SGHTA and CDR2 FQGNSA. CDR3 length equals 12 residues. The CDR3 sequence is CASSPDRPEQYF. The CDR3 nucleotides are TGTGCCAGCAGCCCGGACAGGCCCGAGCAGTACTTC. The entire variable domain, with the rest obtained from reference TRBV7-2 and TRBJ2-7, is as follows: GAGVSQSPSNKVTEKGKDVELRCDPISGHTALYWYRQSLGQGLEFLIYFQGNSAPDKSGLPSDRFSAERTGGSVSTLTIQRTQQEDSAVYLCASSPDRPEQYFGPGTRLTVT.

This clonotype was seen many times. V gene TRBV27 combines with J gene TRBJ2-4; D remains unclear. CDR3 length: 15 residues. The V gene lost 5 bases and the J gene lost 3 bases, with 14 bases spanning the gap. Germline V lookup: CDR1 MNHEY, CDR2 SMNVEV (reference sequence). CDR3 DNA sequence: TGTGCCAGCAGTCCGACGAATCCGGGCAAAAACATTCAGTACTTC. Residues: CASSPTNPGKNIQYF.

This clonotype has just a few counts. The chain links TRBV7-9 to TRBJ2-7; TRBD2 matches at 7 bases. This CDR3 region has 14 residues. Germline CDR1 SEHNR, CDR2 FQNEAQ (reference sequence). Trimming cost V 2 bases and J 5 bases; bases outside gene matches: 6. CDR3 coding DNA: TGTGCCAGCAGCTTAAAAGGGGAGGGGCACGAGCAGTACTTC. Protein sequence: CASSLKGEGHEQYF.

J is TRBJ2-1 and V is TRBV6-2 or TRBV6-3; D assignment may be TRBD1 or TRBD2 (5 bases each). Germline V CDR1 and CDR2: MNHEY, SVGEGT. The CDR3 spans 14 residues. The V gene lost 2 bases and the J gene lost 9 bases, with 14 bases spanning the gap. The DNA for the CDR3 is TGTGCCAGCAGTTACCACAATGGGGGAACTGAGCAGTTCTTC. Amino acid sequence: CASSYHNGGTEQFF.

Only a few counts were recorded for this clonotype. The V gene is TRBV29-1, the J gene TRBJ1-2; D remains unclear. Trimming removed 2 bases at V and 2 bases at J, with 9 bases between. The CDR3 runs to 13 residues. Germline V gene data show CDR1 as SQVTM and CDR2 as ANQGSEA. The CDR3 DNA is TGCAGCGTTGAAATCCCAGAGAACTATGGCTACACCTTC. This codes for CSVEIPENYGYTF.

The V and J genes are TRBV2 and TRBJ1-4; the D gene is possibly TRBD1 (6 bases). CDR1 is SNHLY, CDR2 FYNNEI, per germline. This CDR3 region has 14 residues. Trimming removed 3 bases from V and 7 bases from J, with 12 bases in between. This chain's CDR3 is CASSDQGLREKLFF. The DNA for the CDR3 is TGTGCCAGCAGTGATCAGGGGTTGCGTGAAAAACTGTTTTTT.

This clonotype was recorded at least ten times. The genes are TRBV12-3 or TRBV12-4 and TRBJ2-7; no clear D gene. Between the trimmed V and J ends, which lost 4 bases and 0 bases, there was a span of 10 bases. The CDR3 loop spans 14 amino acids. CDR3 nucleotides: TGTGCCAGCAGTTCAGACAAGAGCTCCTACGAGCAGTACTTC. This translates into CASSSDKSSYEQYF.